Sequencing of this T cell receptor (beta chain) was carried out in a study of blood T cell repertoires in COVID-19. On this clone: Other DNA sequences in the sample encode the same CDR3.

The data were produced by immunoSEQ multiplex PCR, yet TCRdb's version contains in-frame clones alone and is incomplete. The sample contains hundreds of thousands of clones, 85% to 90% of which appear only once. CDR3 length equals 13 residues. Looked up from germline, CDR1 is SNHLY and CDR2 is FYNNEI. J was trimmed by 8 bases and V by 7 bases; bases with no gene match: 6. This rearrangement joins TRBV2 to TRBJ2-1; 9 bases map to TRBD1. The specimen sequenced was PBMCs or T cells enriched from blood (not recorded which). The TCR comes from a man aged 25 to 40 who had recovered from COVID-19. CDR3 sequence reads: CASNPGQGYEQFF. The CDR3 DNA sequence: TGTGCCAGCAATCCGGGACAGGGTTATGAGCAGTTCTTC.